The 17 T cell receptor beta chains listed next were all sequenced from one sample in a study of T cells in Graves' hyperthyroidism and ophthalmopathy. Amplification of TCR beta CDR3 regions used RNA as the template. TCR CDR3 regions were first amplified by RT-PCR with HTBI primers. TCRdb called the multiplex PCR reads again in MiXCR, with one record for every CDR3 protein. The sample has a few hundred thousand distinct CDR3 sequences; about half are singletons. Sequenced sample: peripheral blood or thyroid tissue (not recorded which). The receptors stem from an adult woman with Graves' disease, either hyperthyroidism or ophthalmopathy (not recorded which).

This chain uses TRBV7-3 with TRBJ1-2; D gene ambiguous. The CDR3 loop spans 16 amino acids. V lost 4 bases and J 4 bases, leaving 19 bases between the germline ends. Germline V lookup: CDR1 SGHTA, CDR2 FQGTGA. CDR3 in DNA: TGTGCCAGCAGCTCGGATTGGCTGGGCCCCAGCTATGGCTACACCTTC. Translated: CASSSDWLGPSYGYTF.

Note on this clonotype: This may be a read error, as it is one base from a much larger clone. The rearrangement links TRBV6-5 to TRBJ2-7, with D possibly TRBD2 on 6 matching bases. The CDR3 loop spans 11 amino acids. Per germline, CDR1 MNHEY and CDR2 SVGAGI. CDR3 protein: CASNYGGEQYF. The CDR3 bases are TGTGCCAGCAATTACGGGGGCGAGCAGTACTTC.

This chain joins TRBV9 and TRBJ2-1; 8 bases agree with TRBD2. Germline CDR1 SGDLS, CDR2 YYNGEE. The trim removed 4 bases at V and 0 bases at J, leaving 3 bases unmatched. There are 15 residues in the CDR3. The CDR3 bases are TGTGCCAGCAGCAGCGGGAGATCCTCCTACAATGAGCAGTTCTTC. This gives the protein CASSSGRSSYNEQFF.

The rearrangement uses TRBV20-1 and TRBJ1-1; weak D call: TRBD1 (5 bases). The CDR3 is 14 amino acids. The germline V and J ends were trimmed by 0 bases and 3 bases, with 11 bases remaining between them. The V gene's germline CDR1 is DFQATT and CDR2 SNEGSKA (reference sequence). CDR3 DNA sequence: TGCAGTGCTAGAGATCCCAGGGTGGACACTGAAGCTTTCTTT. Its translation: CSARDPRVDTEAFF.

The chain joins TRBV24-1 to TRBJ2-7; 7 nucleotides line up with TRBD2. The ends lost 4 bases at V and 3 bases at J; junction bases unmatched: 2. Germline CDR1 is KGHDR and CDR2 is SFDVKD. There are 13 residues in the CDR3. The CDR3 nucleotides are TGTGCCACCAGTGACGGCGGGAGCTACGAGCAGTACTTC. Translated, it gives CATSDGGSYEQYF.

This clonotype was counted ten times or more. The J gene is TRBJ2-7, the V gene TRBV2, with D perhaps TRBD2 (6 bases). The CDR3 contains 14 residues. Germline V gene sequence: CDR1 SNHLY, CDR2 FYNNEI. Trimming left V 4 bases short and J 2 bases short, with 12 bases between. As DNA, the CDR3 is TGTGCCAGCAGTGGGGACGGGGGAACCTACGAGCAGTACTTC. This sequence encodes CASSGDGGTYEQYF.

This clonotype showed up just once. The V gene is TRBV7-3, the J gene TRBJ2-5, with D possibly matching TRBD1 (5 bases). The V and J ends lost 3 bases and 4 bases respectively, with 18 bases between them. This CDR3 has 16 amino acids. Looked up from germline, CDR1 is SGHTA and CDR2 is FQGTGA. The CDR3 DNA sequence: TGTGCCAGCAGCTTTTGGGTGGACACTTGGGGAGAGACCCAGTACTTC. Amino acid sequence: CASSFWVDTWGETQYF.

This clonotype was seen ten or more times. V is TRBV10-3 and J is TRBJ1-6, with D possibly being TRBD1 (5 bases). The CDR3 loop spans 13 amino acids. Germline values: CDR1 ENHRY, CDR2 SYGVKD. Trimming stripped 6 bases from V and 7 bases from J, with 10 bases between. The chain's CDR3 is CAIRDKMNSPLHF. The CDR3 DNA is TGTGCCATCAGGGACAAAATGAATTCACCCCTCCACTTT.

This clonotype was detected ten times or more. The chain recombines TRBV11-2 with TRBJ2-5; the match to TRBD2 covers 8 bases. The V segment lost 5 bases and the J segment 4 bases; nucleotides outside the gene matches: 3. The CDR3 covers 13 residues. The germline V gene has CDR1 SGHAT and CDR2 FQNNGV. CDR3: CASSGLAPETQYF. The CDR3, as DNA: TGTGCCAGCAGCGGACTAGCTCCAGAGACCCAGTACTTC. Using reference TRBV11-2 and TRBJ2-5 for the parts outside the CDR3, the full variable domain is EAGVAQSPRYKIIEKRQSVAFWCNPISGHATLYWYQQILGQGPKLLIQFQNNGVVDDSQLPKDRFSAERLKGVDSTLKIQPAKLEDSAVYLCASSGLAPETQYFGPGTRLLVL.

J is TRBJ2-7 and V is TRBV7-9; D is undetermined. This CDR3 contains 15 residues. With 7 bases removed from V and 2 bases from J, the gap between germline ends came to 18 bases. Per germline, CDR1 SEHNR and CDR2 FQNEAQ (reference sequence). CDR3 nucleotides: TGTGCCAGCAATTCCCTTTTAAACAACACCTACGAGCAGTACTTC. Amino acid sequence: CASNSLLNNTYEQYF. Drawing the rest from reference TRBV7-9 and TRBJ2-7, the complete variable domain is DTGVSQNPRHKITKRGQNVTFRCDPISEHNRLYWYRQTLGQGPEFLTYFQNEAQLEKSRLLSDRFSAERPKGSFSTLEIQRTEQGDSAMYLCASNSLLNNTYEQYFGPGTRLTVT.

This clonotype came up a few times. The genes are TRBV7-8 and TRBJ1-6; TRBD1 matches 9 bases. CDR1 and CDR2 (germline): SGHVS, FQNEAQ. The CDR3 loop spans 15 amino acids. V lost 5 bases to trimming and J lost 10 bases; unmatched junction nucleotides: 9. Here the CDR3 DNA reads TGTGCCAGCAGCCCATGGACAGGGGCGGAATCACCCCTCCACTTT. Its translation is CASSPWTGAESPLHF.

This clonotype appeared a few times. The gene calls are TRBV4-1 and TRBJ1-1; no clear D. Germline V gene data show CDR1 as MGHRA and CDR2 as YSYEKL. V shed 0 bases and J shed 1 base, with 9 bases lying between them. The CDR3 has 15 amino acids. The CDR3 DNA reads TGCGCCAGCAGCCAAGATAAGAGCCCGAACACTGAAGCTTTCTTT. It encodes CASSQDKSPNTEAFF.

A few counts support this clonotype. The rearrangement links TRBV28 to TRBJ1-5; no clear D. V was trimmed by 6 bases and J by 2 bases, leaving 14 bases between them. CDR1 is MDHEN and CDR2 is SYDVKM in the germline V gene. This CDR3 spans 15 amino acids. The CDR3 DNA sequence: TGTGCCAGCAGCTCCCCGACCGGCGGCAATCAGCCCCAGCATTTT. Protein product: CASSSPTGGNQPQHF. The full variable domain, with the rest looked up from reference TRBV28 and TRBJ1-5, is DVKVTQSSRYLVKRTGEKVFLECVQDMDHENMFWYRQDPGLGLRLIYFSYDVKMKEKGDIPEGYSVSREKKERFSLILESASTNQTSMYLCASSSPTGGNQPQHFGDGTRLSIL.

This clonotype was seen many times. The rearrangement uses TRBV20-1 and TRBJ1-6, with D possibly TRBD1 on 5 matching bases. The CDR3 sequence is 15 residues long. Germline V gives CDR1 DFQATT, CDR2 SNEGSKA (reference sequence). Trimming stripped 0 bases from V and 9 bases from J, with 15 bases between. The CDR3 protein is CSARDPGPDTSPLHF. The CDR3 region has the DNA TGCAGTGCTAGAGATCCGGGGCCCGACACTTCACCCCTCCACTTT.

The genes are TRBV6-1 and TRBJ1-5; 10 bases are shared with TRBD1. With 8 bases clipped from V and 6 bases from J, the junction kept 7 bases outside the gene matches. CDR1 MNHNS and CDR2 SASEGT come from the germline V gene. The CDR3 sequence is 14 residues long. The chain's CDR3 is CASAGQGEAQPQHF. CDR3 bases: TGTGCCAGCGCCGGACAGGGGGAGGCTCAGCCCCAGCATTTT.

This sequence joins TRBV25-1 and TRBJ2-6; D is ambiguous. This CDR3 contains 15 residues. Germline CDR1 MGHDK, CDR2 SYGVNS. V was cut by 3 bases and J by 4 bases, with 10 bases left in between. CDR3 nucleotide sequence: TGTGCCAGCAGTGACGGTCTTATGGGGGCCAACGTCCTGACTTTC. It is translated as CASSDGLMGANVLTF.

This clonotype has ten or more counts. J is TRBJ2-5 and V is TRBV6-5; 8 bases map to TRBD2. This CDR3 has 14 amino acids. Germline V gene lookup returns CDR1 MNHEY and CDR2 SVGAGI. J was trimmed by 5 bases and V by 0 bases; bases with no gene match: 2. The CDR3 bases are TGTGCCAGCAGTTACTCGACGGGAGGGGAGACCCAGTACTTC. Amino acid sequence: CASSYSTGGETQYF.